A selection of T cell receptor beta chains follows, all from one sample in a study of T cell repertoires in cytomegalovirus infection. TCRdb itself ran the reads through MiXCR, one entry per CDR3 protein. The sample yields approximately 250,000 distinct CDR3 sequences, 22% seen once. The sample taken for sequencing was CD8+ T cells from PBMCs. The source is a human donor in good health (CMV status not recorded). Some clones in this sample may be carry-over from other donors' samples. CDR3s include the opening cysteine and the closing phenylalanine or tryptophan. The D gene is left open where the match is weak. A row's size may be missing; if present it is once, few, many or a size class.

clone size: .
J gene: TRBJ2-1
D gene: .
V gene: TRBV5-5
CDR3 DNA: TGTGCCAGCAACCCCAAATACCACAATGAGCAGTTCTTC
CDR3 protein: CASNPKYHNEQFF

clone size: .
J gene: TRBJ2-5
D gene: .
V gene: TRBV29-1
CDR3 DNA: TGCAGCGCAGAAGGAAGCTTAGAGACCCAGTACTTC
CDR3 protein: CSAEGSLETQYF

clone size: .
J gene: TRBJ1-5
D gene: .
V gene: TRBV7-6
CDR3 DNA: TGTGCCAGCAGCTTAGGCCCGAATCAGTCCCAGCATTTT
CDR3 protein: CASSLGPNQSQHF

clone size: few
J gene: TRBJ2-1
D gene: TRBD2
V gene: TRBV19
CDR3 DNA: TGTGCCTCTGAGGGAGGGTCTGATGAGCAGTTCTTC
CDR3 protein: CASEGGSDEQFF

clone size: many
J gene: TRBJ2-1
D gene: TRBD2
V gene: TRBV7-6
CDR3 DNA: TGTGCCAGCAGCCTGCGGGGGGCCTACAATGAGCAGTTCTTC
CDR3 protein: CASSLRGAYNEQFF

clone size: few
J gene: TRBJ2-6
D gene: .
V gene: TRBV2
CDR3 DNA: TGTGCAGTTGACGTAGGGCCGAGCCTCTCTGGGGCCAACGTCCTGACTTTC
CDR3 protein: CAVDVGPSLSGANVLTF

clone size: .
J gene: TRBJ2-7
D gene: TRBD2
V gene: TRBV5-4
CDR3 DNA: TGTGCCAGCAGCCCTCGGACTAGCCGGGAGCAGTACTTC
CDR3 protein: CASSPRTSREQYF

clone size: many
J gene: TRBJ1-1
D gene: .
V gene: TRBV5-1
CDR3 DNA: TGCGCCAGCAGCTGGACCCCTACAGGGACGGCGACTGAAGCTTTCTTT
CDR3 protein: CASSWTPTGTATEAFF

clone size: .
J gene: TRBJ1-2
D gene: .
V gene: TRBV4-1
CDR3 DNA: TGCGCCAGCAGCCAAGATTTGGGGACTTCAAGGGGCTACACCTTC
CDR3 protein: CASSQDLGTSRGYTF

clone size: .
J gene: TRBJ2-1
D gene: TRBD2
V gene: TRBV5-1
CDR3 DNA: TGCGCCAGCAATGAGGGGCTAGCGGGGGGCGCTTCCTACAATGAGCAGTTCTTC
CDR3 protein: CASNEGLAGGASYNEQFF

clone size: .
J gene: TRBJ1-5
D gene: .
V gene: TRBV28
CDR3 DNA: TGTGCCAGCAGTCCCAAGGGTAGGGGACCCTATCAGCCCCAGCATTTT
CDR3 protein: CASSPKGRGPYQPQHF

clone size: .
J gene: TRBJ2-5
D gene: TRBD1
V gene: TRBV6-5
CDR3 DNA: TGTGCCAGCAGAGCTGACAGGGGAACGCTGGAGACCCAGTACTTC
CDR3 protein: CASRADRGTLETQYF

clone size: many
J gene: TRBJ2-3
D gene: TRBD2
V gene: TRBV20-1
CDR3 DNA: TGCAGTGCCAGGACTAGCTTAAGCGATACGCAGTATTTT
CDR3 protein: CSARTSLSDTQYF

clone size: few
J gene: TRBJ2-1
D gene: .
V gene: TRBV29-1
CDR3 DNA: TGCAGCGTTGATCGGCAGGGTGTTGGGAATGAGCAGTTCTTC
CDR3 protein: CSVDRQGVGNEQFF

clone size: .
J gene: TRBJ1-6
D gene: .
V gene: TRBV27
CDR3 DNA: TGTGCCAGCAGTTTATCCAACAGCGTGACTCCCTTCCCCCTCCACTTT
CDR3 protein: CASSLSNSVTPFPLHF

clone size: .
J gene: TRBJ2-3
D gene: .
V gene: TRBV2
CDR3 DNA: TGTGCCAGCAGTGAAGAGGGCCCCGGCACAGATACGCAGTATTTT
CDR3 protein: CASSEEGPGTDTQYF

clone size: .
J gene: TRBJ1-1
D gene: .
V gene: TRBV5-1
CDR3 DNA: TGCGCCAGCAGCGACGGACAGCTTCGCATGAACACTGAAGCTTTCTTT
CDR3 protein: CASSDGQLRMNTEAFF

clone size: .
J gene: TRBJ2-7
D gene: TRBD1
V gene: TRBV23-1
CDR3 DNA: TGCGCCAGCAGTCAATCAGGACAGGCCCGATACCGGCCGGAGCAGTACTTC
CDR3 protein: CASSQSGQARYRPEQYF

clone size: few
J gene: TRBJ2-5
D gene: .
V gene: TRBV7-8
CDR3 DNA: TGTGCCAGCAGTCCTGAGGTCTGGGACGTCGAGACCCAGTACTTC
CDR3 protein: CASSPEVWDVETQYF

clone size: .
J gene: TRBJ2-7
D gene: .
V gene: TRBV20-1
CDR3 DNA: TGCAGTGCTAGGGACTTCGACGAGCAGTACTTC
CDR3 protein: CSARDFDEQYF

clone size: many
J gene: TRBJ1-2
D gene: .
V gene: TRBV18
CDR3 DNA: TGTGCCAGCTCACCACCGAACTGGAATGGCTACACCTTC
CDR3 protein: CASSPPNWNGYTF

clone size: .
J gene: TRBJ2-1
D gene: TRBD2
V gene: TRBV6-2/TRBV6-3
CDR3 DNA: TGTGCCAGCAGTTACTCCCAGCGGGGGCAGTTCTTC
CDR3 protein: CASSYSQRGQFF

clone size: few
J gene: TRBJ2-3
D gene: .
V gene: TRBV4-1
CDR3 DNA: TGTGCCAGCAGCCAAGAAACAGGACGCACAGATACGCAGTATTTT
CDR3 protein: CASSQETGRTDTQYF

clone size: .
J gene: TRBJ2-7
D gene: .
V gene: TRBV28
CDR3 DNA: TGTGCCAGCAGTTTAGAGGGGGGGTGGGGCGAGCAGTACTTC
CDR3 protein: CASSLEGGWGEQYF

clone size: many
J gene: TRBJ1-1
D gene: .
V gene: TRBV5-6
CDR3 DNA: TGTGCCAGCAGTTCGTCATTCGGGCCTAGGGACACTGAAGCTTTCTTT
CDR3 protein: CASSSSFGPRDTEAFF

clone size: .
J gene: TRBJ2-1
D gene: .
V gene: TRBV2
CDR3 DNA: TGTGCCAGCAGTGGTGATAGCGCGGCGCATGAGCAGTTCTTC
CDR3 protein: CASSGDSAAHEQFF

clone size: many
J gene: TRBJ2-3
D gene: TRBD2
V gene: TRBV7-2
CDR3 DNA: TGTGCCAGCAGCTTCGGGGCTAGCGGGGGCCCAAGGGGAGATACGCAGTATTTT
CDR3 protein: CASSFGASGGPRGDTQYF

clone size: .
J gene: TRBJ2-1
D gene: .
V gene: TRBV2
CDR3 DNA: TGTGCCAGCAGATGGGGAATCAATGAGCAGTTCTTC
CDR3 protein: CASRWGINEQFF

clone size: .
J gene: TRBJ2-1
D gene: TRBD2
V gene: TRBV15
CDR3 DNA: TGTGCCACCAGCACCGACCTCCCCCTAGCGGGGGGTCTCAATGAGCAGTTCTTC
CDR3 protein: CATSTDLPLAGGLNEQFF

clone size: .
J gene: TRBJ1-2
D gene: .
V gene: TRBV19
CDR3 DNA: TGTGCCAGTAGTATAGAGTCTTTGCAGCACTATGGCTACACCTTC
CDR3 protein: CASSIESLQHYGYTF

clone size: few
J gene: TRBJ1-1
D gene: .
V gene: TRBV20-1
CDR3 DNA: TGCAGTGCTGGGAGGGTTGAAGCTTTCTTT
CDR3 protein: CSAGRVEAFF

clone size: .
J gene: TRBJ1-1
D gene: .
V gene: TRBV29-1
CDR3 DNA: TGCAGCGTTAGGGTCGGGGAAGCTTTCTTT
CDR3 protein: CSVRVGEAFF

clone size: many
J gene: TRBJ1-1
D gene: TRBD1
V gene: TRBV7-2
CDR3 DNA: TGTGCCAGCAGTCGAACGACAGGGACGAACACTGAAGCTTTCTTT
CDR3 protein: CASSRTTGTNTEAFF

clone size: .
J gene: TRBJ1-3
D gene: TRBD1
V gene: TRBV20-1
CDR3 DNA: TGCAGTGCTAGAGTAAGACAGGGATCAGGAAACACCATATATTTT
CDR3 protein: CSARVRQGSGNTIYF

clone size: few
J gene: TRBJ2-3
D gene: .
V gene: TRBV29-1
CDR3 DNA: TGCAGCGTTGAGAAAGGAGAAGGCGTCGATACGCAGTATTTT
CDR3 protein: CSVEKGEGVDTQYF

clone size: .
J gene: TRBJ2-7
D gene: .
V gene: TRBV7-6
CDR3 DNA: TGTGCCAGCAGTTTTATGAGGGGCGCTTCCTACGAGCAGTACTTC
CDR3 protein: CASSFMRGASYEQYF

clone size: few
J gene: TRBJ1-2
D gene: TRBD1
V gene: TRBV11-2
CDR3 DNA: TGTGCCAGCAGCTTAGACCGGGACAGGGCCGCCCGAGGCTACACCTTC
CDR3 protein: CASSLDRDRAARGYTF

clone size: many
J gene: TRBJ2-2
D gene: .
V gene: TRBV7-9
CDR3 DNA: TGTGCCAGCAGCCCTGCTGGGGCGAACACCGGGGAGCTGTTTTTT
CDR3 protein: CASSPAGANTGELFF

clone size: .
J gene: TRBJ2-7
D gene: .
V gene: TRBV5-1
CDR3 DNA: TGCGCCAGCAGTAAGGGAGCACCCTACGAGCAGTACTTC
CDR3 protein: CASSKGAPYEQYF

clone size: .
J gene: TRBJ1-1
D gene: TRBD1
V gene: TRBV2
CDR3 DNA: TGTGCCAGCAGAGACCCCAGAGGGGGCGTGAACACTGAAGCTTTCTTT
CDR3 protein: CASRDPRGGVNTEAFF

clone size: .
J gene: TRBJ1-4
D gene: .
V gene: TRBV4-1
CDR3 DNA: TGCGCCAGCAGCCAAGCTAGTGGAAGGGCACTGTTTTTT
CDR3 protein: CASSQASGRALFF